A selection of T cell receptor beta chains follows, all from one sample in a study of vaccination and CD4 T cells after COVID-19. TCRdb re-called the PCR reads with MiXCR, one entry per CDR3 protein. This table holds about 20,000 distinct CDR3 sequences, around 52% found once. These receptors' antigens are unknown. The specimen was CD4+ T cells from blood, cultured in vitro. These receptors were obtained from a human donor who had recovered from COVID-19. The CDR3 runs from the conserved cysteine through the conserved F or W. Each record gives: V gene, D gene, clone size, J gene, CDR3 DNA, CDR3 protein. The D gene is left open where the match is weak. Clone size is not always given. Where it is, it says once, few, many or a class for expanded clones.

V gene: TRBV20-1
D gene: TRBD1
clone size: .
J gene: TRBJ2-5
CDR3 DNA: TGCAGTGCTAGAGAACCTTTACAGGGGGAAGAGACCCAGTACTTC
CDR3 protein: CSAREPLQGEETQYF

V gene: TRBV5-5
D gene: .
clone size: .
J gene: TRBJ2-2
CDR3 DNA: TGCGCCAGCAGCCAAGATTGGGGGGAGCTGTTTTTT
CDR3 protein: CASSQDWGELFF

V gene: TRBV5-1
D gene: .
clone size: .
J gene: TRBJ1-1
CDR3 DNA: TGCGCCAGCAGCTTGGAACGGACGAAACGCCTGAACACTGAAGCTTTCTTT
CDR3 protein: CASSLERTKRLNTEAFF

V gene: TRBV15
D gene: TRBD1
clone size: .
J gene: TRBJ2-1
CDR3 DNA: TGTGCCACCAGCCCACGGGACAGCCACAATGAGCAGTTCTTC
CDR3 protein: CATSPRDSHNEQFF

V gene: TRBV6-1
D gene: TRBD1
clone size: .
J gene: TRBJ1-1
CDR3 DNA: TGTGCCAGCAGACCCCCATCAGGGGGTGTGACTGAAGCTTTCTTT
CDR3 protein: CASRPPSGGVTEAFF

V gene: TRBV24-1
D gene: TRBD1
clone size: few
J gene: TRBJ1-1
CDR3 DNA: TGTGCCACCAGTGATTTTCCCCCAGGGGGCGGAATAGGCACTGAAGCTTTCTTT
CDR3 protein: CATSDFPPGGGIGTEAFF

V gene: TRBV6-2/TRBV6-3
D gene: .
clone size: .
J gene: TRBJ2-7
CDR3 DNA: TGTGCCAGCAGTCGCCTGAGGGGGTCCTACGAGCAGTACTTC
CDR3 protein: CASSRLRGSYEQYF

V gene: TRBV7-9
D gene: .
clone size: few
J gene: TRBJ2-5
CDR3 DNA: TGTGCCAGCAGCTTAAATAGGTTACAAGAGACCCAGTACTTC
CDR3 protein: CASSLNRLQETQYF

V gene: TRBV28
D gene: .
clone size: .
J gene: TRBJ1-1
CDR3 DNA: TGTGCCAGCATCCCCTGGTCGGGGGACCCGGGGGGGACTGAAGCTTTCTTT
CDR3 protein: CASIPWSGDPGGTEAFF

V gene: TRBV7-2
D gene: .
clone size: few
J gene: TRBJ1-2
CDR3 DNA: TGTGCCAGCAGCTTAGAGGGATCCAACTATGGCTACACCTTC
CDR3 protein: CASSLEGSNYGYTF

V gene: TRBV18
D gene: TRBD1
clone size: .
J gene: TRBJ1-6
CDR3 DNA: TGTGCCAGCTCACCCCCCGGACAGGGAGCTTCACCCCTCCACTTT
CDR3 protein: CASSPPGQGASPLHF

V gene: TRBV5-3
D gene: TRBD2
clone size: .
J gene: TRBJ2-5
CDR3 DNA: TGTGCCAGCGTAGCGGGGGGGTCCAATTGGGGGGAGACCCAGTACTTC
CDR3 protein: CASVAGGSNWGETQYF